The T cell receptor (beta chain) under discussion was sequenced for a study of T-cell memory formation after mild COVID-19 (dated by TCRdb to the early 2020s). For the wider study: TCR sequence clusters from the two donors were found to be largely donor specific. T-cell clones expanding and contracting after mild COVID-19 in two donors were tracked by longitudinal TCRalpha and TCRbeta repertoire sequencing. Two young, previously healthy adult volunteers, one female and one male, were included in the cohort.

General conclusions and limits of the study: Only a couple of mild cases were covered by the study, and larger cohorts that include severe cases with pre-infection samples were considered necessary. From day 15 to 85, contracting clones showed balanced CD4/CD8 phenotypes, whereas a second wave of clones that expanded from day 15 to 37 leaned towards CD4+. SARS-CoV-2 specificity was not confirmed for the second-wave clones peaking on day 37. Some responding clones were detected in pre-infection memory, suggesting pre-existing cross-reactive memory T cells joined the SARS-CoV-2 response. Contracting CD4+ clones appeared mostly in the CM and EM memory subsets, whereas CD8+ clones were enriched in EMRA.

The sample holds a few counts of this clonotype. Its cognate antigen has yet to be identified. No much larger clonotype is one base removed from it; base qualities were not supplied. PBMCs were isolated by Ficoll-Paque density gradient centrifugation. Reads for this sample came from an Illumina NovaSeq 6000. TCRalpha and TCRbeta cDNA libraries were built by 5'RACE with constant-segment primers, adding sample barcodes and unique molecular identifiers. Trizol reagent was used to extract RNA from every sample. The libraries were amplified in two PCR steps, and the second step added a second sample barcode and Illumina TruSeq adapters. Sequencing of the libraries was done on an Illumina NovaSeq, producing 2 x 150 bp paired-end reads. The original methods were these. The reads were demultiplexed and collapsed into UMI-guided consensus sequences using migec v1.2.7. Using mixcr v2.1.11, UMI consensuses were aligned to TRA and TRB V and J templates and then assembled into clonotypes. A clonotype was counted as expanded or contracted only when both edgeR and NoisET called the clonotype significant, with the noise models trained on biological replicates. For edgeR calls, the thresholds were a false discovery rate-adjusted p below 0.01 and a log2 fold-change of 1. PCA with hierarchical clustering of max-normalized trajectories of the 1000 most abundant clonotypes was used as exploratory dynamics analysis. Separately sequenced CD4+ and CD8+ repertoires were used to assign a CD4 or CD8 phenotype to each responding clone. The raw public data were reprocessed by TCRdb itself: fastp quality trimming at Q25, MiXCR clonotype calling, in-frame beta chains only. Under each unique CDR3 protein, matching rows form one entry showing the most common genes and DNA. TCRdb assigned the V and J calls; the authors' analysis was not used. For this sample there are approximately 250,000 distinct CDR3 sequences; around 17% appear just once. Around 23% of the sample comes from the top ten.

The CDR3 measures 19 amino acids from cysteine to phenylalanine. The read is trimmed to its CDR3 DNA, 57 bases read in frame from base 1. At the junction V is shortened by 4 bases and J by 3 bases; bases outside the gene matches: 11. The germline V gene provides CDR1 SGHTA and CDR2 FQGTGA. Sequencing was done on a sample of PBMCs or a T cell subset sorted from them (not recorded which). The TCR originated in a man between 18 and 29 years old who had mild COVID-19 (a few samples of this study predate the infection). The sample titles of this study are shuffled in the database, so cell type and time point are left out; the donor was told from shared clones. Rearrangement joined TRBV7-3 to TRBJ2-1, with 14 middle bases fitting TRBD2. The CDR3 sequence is CASSSTGLAGAFHYNEQFF. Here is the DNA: TGTGCCAGCAGCTCCACGGGACTAGCGGGGGCGTTCCACTACAATGAGCAGTTCTTC.